This T cell receptor beta chain was sequenced in a study of blood T cells in healthy people across ages. Study conclusions and caveats: Estimates of diversity drawn from one million T cells were considered underestimates. With age, beta diversity per million T cells declined roughly linearly, significantly by 40 to 50.

A sample-barcoded 5' primer and a J-beta primer mix were used in a second PCR of roughly 6 to 11 cycles. TCRdb re-analysed the 5' RACE reads in MiXCR, keeping a single row per CDR3 protein. The sample shows 580,000 or so distinct CDR3 sequences, 45% to 55% of them seen only once. There were at least 5 micrograms of total RNA extracted from every sample. The CDR3 covers 9 residues. Between the trimmed V and J ends, which lost 3 bases and 9 bases, there was a span of 3 bases. CDR1 is DFQATT and CDR2 is SNEGSKA in the germline V gene (reference sequence). This clonotype was observed a few times. Antigen: not known.

The V and J genes are TRBV20-1 and TRBJ2-1; D remains ambiguous. This sequence originates from an elderly man in good health. The specimen was blood. The CDR3 nucleotides are TGCAGTGCTAGGAGTGAGCAGTTCTTC. This sequence encodes CSARSEQFF.